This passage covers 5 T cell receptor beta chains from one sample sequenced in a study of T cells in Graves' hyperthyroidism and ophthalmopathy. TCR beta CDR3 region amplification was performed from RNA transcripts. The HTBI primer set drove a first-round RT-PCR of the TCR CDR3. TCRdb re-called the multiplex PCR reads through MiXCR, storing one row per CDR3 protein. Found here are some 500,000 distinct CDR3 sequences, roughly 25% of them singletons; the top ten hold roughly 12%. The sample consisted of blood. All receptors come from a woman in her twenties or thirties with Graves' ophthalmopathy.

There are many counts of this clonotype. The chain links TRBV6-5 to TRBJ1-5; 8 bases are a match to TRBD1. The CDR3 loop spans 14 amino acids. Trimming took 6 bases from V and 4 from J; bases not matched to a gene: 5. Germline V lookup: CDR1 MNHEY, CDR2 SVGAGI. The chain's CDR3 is CASRLQGENQPQHF. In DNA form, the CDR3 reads TGTGCCAGCAGATTACAGGGGGAGAATCAGCCCCAGCATTTT.

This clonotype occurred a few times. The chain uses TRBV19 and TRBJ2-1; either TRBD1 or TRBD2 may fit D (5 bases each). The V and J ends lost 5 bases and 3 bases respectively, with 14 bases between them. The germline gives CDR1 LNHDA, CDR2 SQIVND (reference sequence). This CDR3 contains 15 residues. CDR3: CASSQQASGYNEQFF. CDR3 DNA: TGTGCCAGTAGTCAACAGGCGAGCGGCTACAATGAGCAGTTCTTC.

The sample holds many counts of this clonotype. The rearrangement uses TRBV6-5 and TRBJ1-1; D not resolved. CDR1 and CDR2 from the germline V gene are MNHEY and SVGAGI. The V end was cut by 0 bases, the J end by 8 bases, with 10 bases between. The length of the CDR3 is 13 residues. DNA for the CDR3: TGTGCCAGCAGTTACTCGTCGAGGGTCGAAGCTTTCTTT. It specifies CASSYSSRVEAFF.

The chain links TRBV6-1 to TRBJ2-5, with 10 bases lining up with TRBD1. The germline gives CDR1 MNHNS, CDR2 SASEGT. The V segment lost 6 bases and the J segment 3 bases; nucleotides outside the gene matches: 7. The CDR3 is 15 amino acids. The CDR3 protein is CASRPGQGWEETQYF. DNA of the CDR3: TGTGCCAGCAGGCCGGGACAGGGGTGGGAAGAGACCCAGTACTTC.

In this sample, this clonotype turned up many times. The CDR3 DNA reads TGTGCCACCAGTGTCCTTTCGCCCTCAAGGACAGGGACCTCCTACGAGCAGTACTTC. Amino acids: CATSVLSPSRTGTSYEQYF. J is TRBJ2-7 and V is TRBV24-1; 8 bases agree with TRBD1. Trimming took 5 bases from V and 0 from J; bases not matched to a gene: 17. The CDR3 has 19 amino acids. Germline V CDR1 and CDR2: KGHDR, SFDVKD.